Reported below is one T cell receptor beta chain. The data stem from a study of control samples from healthy donors and cancer patients. The data were produced by immunoSEQ multiplex PCR, yet TCRdb's version contains in-frame clones alone and is incomplete. Of more than 100,000 clones in the sample, around 93% are singletons; the top ten hold roughly 8.7%. The receptor was isolated from a man between 18 and 29 years old in good health. The sample taken for sequencing was blood.

CDR3: CASSQDRRSEAFF. The CDR3 DNA is TGTGCCAGCAGCCAAGATAGGCGGAGTGAAGCTTTCTTT. This chain joins TRBV14 and TRBJ1-1; D is unresolved. The CDR3 spans 13 residues. Looked up from germline, CDR1 is SGHDN and CDR2 is FVKESK. V lost 0 bases and J 7 bases, leaving 9 bases between the germline ends.